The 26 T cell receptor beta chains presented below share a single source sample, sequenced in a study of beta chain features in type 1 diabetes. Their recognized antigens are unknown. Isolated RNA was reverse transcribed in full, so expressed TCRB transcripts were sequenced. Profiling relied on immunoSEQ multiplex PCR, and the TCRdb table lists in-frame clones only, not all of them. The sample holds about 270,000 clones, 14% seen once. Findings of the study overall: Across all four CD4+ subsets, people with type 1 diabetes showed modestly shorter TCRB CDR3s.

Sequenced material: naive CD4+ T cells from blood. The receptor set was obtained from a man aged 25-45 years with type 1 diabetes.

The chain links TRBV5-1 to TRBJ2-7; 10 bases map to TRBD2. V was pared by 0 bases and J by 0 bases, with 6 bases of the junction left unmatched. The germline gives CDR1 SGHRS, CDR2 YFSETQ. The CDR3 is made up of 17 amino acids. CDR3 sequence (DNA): TGCGCCAGCAGCTTGGCCATTGGGACTAGCGCCTCCTACGAGCAGTACTTC. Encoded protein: CASSLAIGTSASYEQYF. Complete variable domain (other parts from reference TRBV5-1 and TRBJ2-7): KAGVTQTPRYLIKTRGQQVTLSCSPISGHRSVSWYQQTPGQGLQFLFEYFSETQRNKGNFPGRFSGRQFSNSRSEMNVSTLELGDSALYLCASSLAIGTSASYEQYFGPGTRLTVT.

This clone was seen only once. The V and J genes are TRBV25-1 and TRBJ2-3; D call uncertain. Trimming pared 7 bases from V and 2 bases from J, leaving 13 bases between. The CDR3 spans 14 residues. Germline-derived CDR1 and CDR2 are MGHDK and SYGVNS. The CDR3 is CASMAAINTDTQYF. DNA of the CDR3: TGTGCCAGCATGGCGGCTATAAACACAGATACGCAGTATTTT.

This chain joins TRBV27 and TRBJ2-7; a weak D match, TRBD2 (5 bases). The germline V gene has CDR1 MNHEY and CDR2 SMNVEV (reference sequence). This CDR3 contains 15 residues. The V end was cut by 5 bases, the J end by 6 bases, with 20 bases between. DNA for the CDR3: TGTGCCAGCAGTCCTAAGGGATCGGGGTATCGCGAGCAGTACTTC. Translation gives CASSPKGSGYREQYF.

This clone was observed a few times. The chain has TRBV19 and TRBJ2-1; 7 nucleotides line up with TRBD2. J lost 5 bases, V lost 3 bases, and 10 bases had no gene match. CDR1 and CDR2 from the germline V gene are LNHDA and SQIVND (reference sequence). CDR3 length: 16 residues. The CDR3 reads CASSMGIAGRNNEQFF. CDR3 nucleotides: TGTGCCAGTAGTATGGGGATAGCGGGTAGGAACAATGAGCAGTTCTTC.

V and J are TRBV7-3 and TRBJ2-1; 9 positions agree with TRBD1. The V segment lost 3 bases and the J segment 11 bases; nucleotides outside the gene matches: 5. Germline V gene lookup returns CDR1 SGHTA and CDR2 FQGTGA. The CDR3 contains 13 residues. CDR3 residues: CASSLGTGTQQFF. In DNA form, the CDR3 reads TGTGCCAGCAGCTTGGGGACAGGGACCCAGCAGTTCTTC.

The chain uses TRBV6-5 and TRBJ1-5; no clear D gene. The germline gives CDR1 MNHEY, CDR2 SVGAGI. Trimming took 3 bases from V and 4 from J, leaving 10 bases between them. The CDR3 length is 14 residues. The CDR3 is CASSYLSTNQPQHF. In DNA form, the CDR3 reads TGTGCCAGCAGTTATTTGTCCACAAATCAGCCCCAGCATTTT.

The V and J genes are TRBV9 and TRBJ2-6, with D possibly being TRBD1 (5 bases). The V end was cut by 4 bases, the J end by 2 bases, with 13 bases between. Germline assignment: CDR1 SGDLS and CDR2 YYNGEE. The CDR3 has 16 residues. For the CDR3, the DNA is TGTGCCAGCAGCCCCCCAGGGTTCCCTGGGGCCAACGTCCTGACTTTC. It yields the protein CASSPPGFPGANVLTF.

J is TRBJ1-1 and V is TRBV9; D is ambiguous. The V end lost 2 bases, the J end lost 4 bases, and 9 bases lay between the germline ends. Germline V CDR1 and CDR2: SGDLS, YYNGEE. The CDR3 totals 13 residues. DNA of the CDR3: TGTGCCAGCAGCGTGAGCGGGTCCACTGAAGCTTTCTTT. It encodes CASSVSGSTEAFF.

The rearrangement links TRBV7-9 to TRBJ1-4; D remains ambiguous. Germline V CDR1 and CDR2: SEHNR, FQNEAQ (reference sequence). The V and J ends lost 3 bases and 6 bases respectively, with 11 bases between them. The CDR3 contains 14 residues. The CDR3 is CASSFRSGYEKLFF. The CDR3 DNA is TGTGCCAGCAGCTTTCGATCGGGGTATGAAAAACTGTTTTTT.

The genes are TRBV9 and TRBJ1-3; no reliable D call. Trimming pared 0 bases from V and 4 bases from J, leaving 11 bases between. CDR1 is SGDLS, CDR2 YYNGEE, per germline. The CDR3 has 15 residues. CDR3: CASSVDPGAGNTIYF. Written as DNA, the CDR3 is TGTGCCAGCAGCGTAGACCCTGGAGCGGGAAACACCATATATTTT.

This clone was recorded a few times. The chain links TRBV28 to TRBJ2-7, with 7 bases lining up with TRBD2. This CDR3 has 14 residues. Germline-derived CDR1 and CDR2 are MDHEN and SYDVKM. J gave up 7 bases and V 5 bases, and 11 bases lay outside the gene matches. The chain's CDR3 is CASSGPSGAGEQYF. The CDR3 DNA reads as TGTGCCAGCAGTGGGCCTAGCGGTGCAGGAGAGCAGTACTTC. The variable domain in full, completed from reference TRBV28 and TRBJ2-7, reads DVKVTQSSRYLVKRTGEKVFLECVQDMDHENMFWYRQDPGLGLRLIYFSYDVKMKEKGDIPEGYSVSREKKERFSLILESASTNQTSMYLCASSGPSGAGEQYFGPGTRLTVT.

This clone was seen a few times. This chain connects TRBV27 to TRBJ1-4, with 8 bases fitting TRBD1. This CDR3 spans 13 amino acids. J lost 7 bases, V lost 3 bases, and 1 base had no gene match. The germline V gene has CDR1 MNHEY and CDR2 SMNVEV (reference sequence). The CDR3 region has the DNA TGTGCCAGCAGTTTTACAGGGGGTGAAAAACTGTTTTTT. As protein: CASSFTGGEKLFF.

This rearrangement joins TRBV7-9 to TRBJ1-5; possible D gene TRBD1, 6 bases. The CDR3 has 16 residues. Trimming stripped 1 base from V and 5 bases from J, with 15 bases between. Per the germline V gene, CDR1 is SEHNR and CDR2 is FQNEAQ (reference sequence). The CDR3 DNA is TGTGCCAGCAGCTTAGTGGGGGGGGGCTCGGATCAGCCCCAGCATTTT. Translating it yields CASSLVGGGSDQPQHF.

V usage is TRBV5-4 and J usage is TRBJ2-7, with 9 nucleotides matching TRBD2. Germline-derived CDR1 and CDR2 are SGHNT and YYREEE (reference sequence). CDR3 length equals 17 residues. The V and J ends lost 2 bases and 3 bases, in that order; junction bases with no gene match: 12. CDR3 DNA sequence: TGTGCCAGCAGCTTCTCTCTTAGCGGGAGTCTGTTCTACGAGCAGTACTTC. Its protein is CASSFSLSGSLFYEQYF.

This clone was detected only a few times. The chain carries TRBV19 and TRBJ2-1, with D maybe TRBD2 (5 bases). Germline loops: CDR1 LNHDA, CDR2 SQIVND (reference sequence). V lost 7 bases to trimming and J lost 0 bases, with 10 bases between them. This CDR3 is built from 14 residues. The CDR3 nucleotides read TGTGCCAGTAATCCGGGAAGCTCCTACAATGAGCAGTTCTTC. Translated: CASNPGSSYNEQFF.

Here the CDR3 DNA reads TGTGCCAGCAGCTTAGCAGGGGGAATAGGTCAGCCCCAGCATTTT. Translation gives CASSLAGGIGQPQHF. The chain uses TRBV7-9 and TRBJ1-5; tentatively, D is TRBD1 (6 bases). Germline V lookup: CDR1 SEHNR, CDR2 FQNEAQ (reference sequence). The CDR3 covers 15 residues. V dropped 0 bases and J dropped 6 bases, with 12 bases sitting between them.

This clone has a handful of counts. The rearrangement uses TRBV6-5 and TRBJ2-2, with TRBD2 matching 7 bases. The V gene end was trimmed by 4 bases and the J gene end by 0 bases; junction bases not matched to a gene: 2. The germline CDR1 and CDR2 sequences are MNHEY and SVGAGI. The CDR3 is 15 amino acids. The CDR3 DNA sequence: TGTGCCAGCAGTTGGACTAGATCGAACACCGGGGAGCTGTTTTTT. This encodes CASSWTRSNTGELFF.

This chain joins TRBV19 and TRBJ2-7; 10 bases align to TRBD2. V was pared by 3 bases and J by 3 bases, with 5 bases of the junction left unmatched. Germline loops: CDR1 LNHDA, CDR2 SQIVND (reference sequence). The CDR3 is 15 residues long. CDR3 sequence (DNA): TGTGCCAGTAGTATGGAAGCTAGCGGGAGCTACGAGCAGTACTTC. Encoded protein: CASSMEASGSYEQYF.

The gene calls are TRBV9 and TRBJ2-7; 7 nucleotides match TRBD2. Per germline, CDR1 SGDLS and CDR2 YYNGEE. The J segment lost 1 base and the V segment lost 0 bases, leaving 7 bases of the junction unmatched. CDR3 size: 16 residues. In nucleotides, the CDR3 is TGTGCCAGCAGCGTAGGAGCGGGACTACCATCCTACGAGCAGTACTTC. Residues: CASSVGAGLPSYEQYF.

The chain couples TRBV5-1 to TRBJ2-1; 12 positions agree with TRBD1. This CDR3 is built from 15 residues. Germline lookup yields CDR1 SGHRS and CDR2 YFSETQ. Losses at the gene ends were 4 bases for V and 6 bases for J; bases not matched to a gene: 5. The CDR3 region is CASSKGQGAPNEQFF. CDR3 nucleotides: TGCGCCAGCAGCAAGGGACAGGGGGCTCCCAATGAGCAGTTCTTC.

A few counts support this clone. CDR3 DNA: TGCGCCAGCAGCTTGGAGATAGCGGGAGAATCCGATACGCAGTATTTT. Translation: CASSLEIAGESDTQYF. This chain connects TRBV5-1 to TRBJ2-3; TRBD2 agrees at 9 bases. The CDR3 covers 16 residues. V shed 0 bases, J shed 6 bases, and the junction held 8 bases outside the gene matches. Germline V gene sequence: CDR1 SGHRS, CDR2 YFSETQ.

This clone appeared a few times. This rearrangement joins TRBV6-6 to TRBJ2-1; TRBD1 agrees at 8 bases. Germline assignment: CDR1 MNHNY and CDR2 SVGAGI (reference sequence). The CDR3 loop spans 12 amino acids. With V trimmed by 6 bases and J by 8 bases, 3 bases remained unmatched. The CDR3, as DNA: TGTGCCAGCAGGCCGACAGGGGATGAGCAGTTCTTC. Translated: CASRPTGDEQFF.

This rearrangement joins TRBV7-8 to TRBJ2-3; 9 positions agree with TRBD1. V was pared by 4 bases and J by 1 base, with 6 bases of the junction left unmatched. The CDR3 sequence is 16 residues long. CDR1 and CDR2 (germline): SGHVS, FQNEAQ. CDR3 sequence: CASSSGDRVGTDTQYF. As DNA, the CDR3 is TGTGCCAGCAGCTCGGGGGACAGGGTCGGCACAGATACGCAGTATTTT. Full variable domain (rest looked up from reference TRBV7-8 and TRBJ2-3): GAGVSQSPRYKVAKRGQDVALRCDPISGHVSLFWYQQALGQGPEFLTYFQNEAQLDKSGLPSDRFFAERPEGSVSTLKIQRTQQEDSAVYLCASSSGDRVGTDTQYFGPGTRLTVL.

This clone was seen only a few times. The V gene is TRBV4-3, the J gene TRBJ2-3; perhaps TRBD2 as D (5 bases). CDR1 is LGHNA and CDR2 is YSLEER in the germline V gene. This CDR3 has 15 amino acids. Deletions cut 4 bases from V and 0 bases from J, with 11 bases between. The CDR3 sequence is CASSPAGFSTDTQYF. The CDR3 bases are TGCGCCAGCAGCCCTGCGGGCTTTAGCACAGATACGCAGTATTTT.

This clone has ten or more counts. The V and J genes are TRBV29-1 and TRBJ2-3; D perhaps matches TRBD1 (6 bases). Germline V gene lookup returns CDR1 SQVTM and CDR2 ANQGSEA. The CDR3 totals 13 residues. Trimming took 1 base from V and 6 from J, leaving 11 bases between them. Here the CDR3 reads CSVEATGLDTQYF. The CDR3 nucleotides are TGCAGCGTTGAAGCAACAGGGTTGGATACGCAGTATTTT.

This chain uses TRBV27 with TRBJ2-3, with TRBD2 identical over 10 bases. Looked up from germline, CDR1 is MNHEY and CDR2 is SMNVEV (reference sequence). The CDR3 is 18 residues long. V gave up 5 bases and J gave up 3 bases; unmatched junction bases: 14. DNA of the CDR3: TGTGCCAGCAGTCCACGGACTAGCGGAGGAGGTAGGACAGATACGCAGTATTTT. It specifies CASSPRTSGGGRTDTQYF.